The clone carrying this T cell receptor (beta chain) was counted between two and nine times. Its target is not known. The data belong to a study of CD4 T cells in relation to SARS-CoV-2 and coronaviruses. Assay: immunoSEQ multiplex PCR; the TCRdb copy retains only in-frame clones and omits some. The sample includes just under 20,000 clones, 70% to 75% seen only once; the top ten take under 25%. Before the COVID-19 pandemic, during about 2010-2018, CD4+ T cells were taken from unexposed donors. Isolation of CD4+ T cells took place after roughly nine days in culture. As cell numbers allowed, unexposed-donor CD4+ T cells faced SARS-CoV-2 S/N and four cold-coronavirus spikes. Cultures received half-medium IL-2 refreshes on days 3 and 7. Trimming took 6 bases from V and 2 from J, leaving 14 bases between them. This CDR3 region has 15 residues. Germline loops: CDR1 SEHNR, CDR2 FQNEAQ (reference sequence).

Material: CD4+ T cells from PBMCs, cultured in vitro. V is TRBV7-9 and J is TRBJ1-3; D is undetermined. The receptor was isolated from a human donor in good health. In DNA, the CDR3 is TGTGCCAGCAGGGGCGGACGAAGCGCTGGAAACACCATATATTTT. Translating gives CASRGGRSAGNTIYF.